Following are 14 T cell receptor beta chains from one sample sequenced in a study of CD8+CD57+ T cells in acquired aplastic anemia. For CDR3 and TCR beta VDJ profiling, genomic DNA was the template used. TCRdb reprocessed the reads via MiXCR and lists one record per CDR3 protein. The data show 200,000 to 250,000 distinct CDR3 sequences, with almost 35% seen just once and 0.95% to 1.2% held by the top ten. Sequencing used sorted CD4+, CD8+, or CD8+CD57+ T cells (not recorded which) from PBMCs. These receptors all stem from a human donor in good health, serving as a control.

The chain combines TRBV15 with TRBJ2-3, with D possibly TRBD1 on 6 matching bases. Germline V gene lookup returns CDR1 LNHNV and CDR2 YYDKDF (reference sequence). V lost 11 bases and J lost 3, with 15 bases in between. This CDR3 comprises 13 residues. Here the CDR3 DNA reads TGTGCCTCCTCAGGGGTAGGGACAGATACGCAGTATTTT. Amino acid sequence: CASSGVGTDTQYF.

This clonotype showed up many times. V usage is TRBV7-2 and J usage is TRBJ1-5; no clear D. V lost 7 bases, J lost 2 bases, and 12 bases lay in between. The CDR3 has 14 amino acids. Per germline, CDR1 SGHTA and CDR2 FQGNSA. The DNA for the CDR3 is TGTGCCAGCACACAATTCCCGGGCAATCAGCCCCAGCATTTT. It is translated as CASTQFPGNQPQHF.

Only a few counts were recorded for this clonotype. The chain employs TRBV29-1 and TRBJ2-1; D is possibly TRBD2 (5 bases). The germline CDR1 and CDR2 sequences are SQVTM and ANQGSEA. Trimming stripped 6 bases from V and 5 bases from J, with 14 bases between. The CDR3 consists of 13 residues. CDR3: CSVPPAEDNEQFF. CDR3 sequence (DNA): TGCAGCGTGCCGCCAGCGGAGGACAATGAGCAGTTCTTC.

V and J are TRBV10-3 and TRBJ2-5; D gene uncertain. Between the trimmed V and J ends, which lost 8 bases and 4 bases, there was a span of 8 bases. The germline CDR1 and CDR2 sequences are ENHRY and SYGVKD. This CDR3 comprises 11 residues. This chain's CDR3 is CAIGEPETQYF. As DNA, the CDR3 is TGTGCCATCGGAGAGCCAGAGACCCAGTACTTC.

The chain is built from TRBV5-4 and TRBJ1-4; 9 bases are a match to TRBD1. The V and J ends lost 4 bases and 3 bases, in that order; junction bases with no gene match: 7. The CDR3 contains 16 residues. Germline V CDR1 and CDR2: SGHNT, YYREEE (reference sequence). CDR3 coding DNA: TGTGCCAGCAGCAGAACAGGGGGCATGGCTAATGAAAAACTGTTTTTT. Protein: CASSRTGGMANEKLFF.

This chain uses TRBV20-1 with TRBJ2-4; no reliable D call. Germline V lookup: CDR1 DFQATT, CDR2 SNEGSKA (reference sequence). CDR3 length equals 13 residues. The V end lost 1 base, the J end lost 10 bases, and 14 bases lay between the germline ends. CDR3 DNA sequence: TGCAGTGCTAGAGGGCCCCAGGATGGGATTCAGTACTTC. Translated: CSARGPQDGIQYF.

The chain employs TRBV11-1 and TRBJ2-3, with TRBD2 as a possible D gene (6 bases). Per germline, CDR1 SGHAT and CDR2 FQDESV (reference sequence). The CDR3 length is 20 residues. Trimming shortened V by 1 base and J by 0 bases, and 23 bases separated the two germline ends. The CDR3 loop reads CASSLVSSRGFKQSTDTQYF. DNA for the CDR3: TGTGCCAGCAGCTTAGTGTCTAGCCGGGGGTTCAAGCAGAGCACAGATACGCAGTATTTT. The full variable domain, in which reference TRBV11-1 and TRBJ2-3 provide the parts outside the CDR3, is EAEVAQSPRYKITEKSQAVAFWCDPISGHATLYWYRQILGQGPELLVQFQDESVVDDSQLPKDRFSAERLKGVDSTLKIQPAELGDSAMYLCASSLVSSRGFKQSTDTQYFGPGTRLTVL.

Comments on this clonotype: The CDR3 does not close with the conserved phenylalanine or tryptophan, likely indicating a read error. The V gene is TRBV12-3 or TRBV12-4, the J gene TRBJ1-1, with D tentatively TRBD1 (5 bases). The CDR3 length is 13 residues. V dropped 7 bases and J dropped 5 bases, with 14 bases sitting between them. The CDR3 nucleotides read TGTGCCAGCACCTCAAAGGGGAGAACTGAAGCTTTCCTT. The encoded protein is CASTSKGRTEAFL.

This clonotype has just a few counts. The chain recombines TRBV2 with TRBJ1-5, with unresolved D. Germline CDR1 SNHLY, CDR2 FYNNEI. CDR3 length: 12 amino acids. V lost 4 bases and J lost 7, with 8 bases in between. CDR3: CASSGLGQPQHF. In DNA, the CDR3 is TGTGCCAGCAGTGGGTTGGGGCAGCCCCAGCATTTT.

This clonotype showed up just a few times. The chain couples TRBV6-2 or TRBV6-3 to TRBJ1-2; D is perhaps TRBD1 (6 bases). Germline V gives CDR1 MNHEY, CDR2 SVGEGT. Trimming pared 5 bases from V and 5 bases from J, leaving 21 bases between. The CDR3 is made up of 16 amino acids. In DNA, the CDR3 is TGTGCCAGCAGTGTGACACAGGGACCGTCTGCGTATGGCTACACCTTC. Translating it yields CASSVTQGPSAYGYTF.

The chain couples TRBV2 to TRBJ2-3; a weak D match, TRBD2 (6 bases). CDR1 and CDR2 (germline): SNHLY, FYNNEI. V lost 6 bases and J lost 3, with 16 bases in between. This CDR3 comprises 15 residues. CDR3 bases: TGTGCCAGCAGGGGGGGTCTAGGGGTTACAGATACGCAGTATTTT. It is translated as CASRGGLGVTDTQYF.

This clonotype was observed at least ten times. The chain carries TRBV2 and TRBJ1-1; possible D gene TRBD1, 5 bases. Germline CDR1 SNHLY, CDR2 FYNNEI. V lost 6 bases and J lost 6, with 14 bases in between. This CDR3 is built from 13 residues. The CDR3 sequence is CASRQQVHPEAFF. In DNA, the CDR3 is TGTGCCAGCAGACAACAGGTACACCCTGAAGCTTTCTTT.

This chain links TRBV14 with TRBJ1-6, with no clear D. The germline V gene has CDR1 SGHDN and CDR2 FVKESK. Deletions cut 0 bases from V and 3 bases from J, with 15 bases between. The CDR3 has 18 residues. The DNA for the CDR3 is TGTGCCAGCAGCCAAGATCCCTTGCGAGGAAACTATAATTCACCCCTCCACTTT. This gives the protein CASSQDPLRGNYNSPLHF.

This clonotype was recorded at least ten times. V usage is TRBV29-1 and J usage is TRBJ2-1; 8 bases align to TRBD1. V was clipped by 7 bases and J by 4 bases; unmatched bases: 9. Germline V gives CDR1 SQVTM, CDR2 ANQGSEA. The CDR3 contains 14 residues. The CDR3 DNA reads TGCAGCGCCTCCTCAGACAGGGGTTACAATGAGCAGTTCTTC. It is translated as CSASSDRGYNEQFF.